Listed below are T cell receptor beta chains from one sample, sequenced in a study of regulatory T cells in long-lasting Graves disease. From the multiplex PCR reads, TCRdb called clonotypes with MiXCR, one entry per CDR3 protein. Of 310,000 or so distinct CDR3 sequences listed, around 20% are singletons. The sample in question was peripheral blood mononuclear cells (PBMCs), obtained when the disease was refractory, from a patient treated with antithyroid drugs. The receptors originated from a female donor with Graves disease. Each CDR3 is given without its conserved first and last residue. Clone sizes are given selectively: once, few, many, or a class where the clone is expanded.

>13|-|TRBV7-3
ASSPDRVDTDTQY
>14|-|TRBV10-2
ASRERQLIEDSPLH
>12|few|TRBV2
ASSETPGHYGYT
>13|-|TRBV5-1
ASSLFGTPDQPQH
>12|few|TRBV9
ASSVGGMNTEAF
>14|few|TRBV6-5
ASSSRTGGANEKLF
>13|-|TRBV7-6
ASSSGLDFMYEQY
>11|few|TRBV27
ASTDTATDTQY
>14|few|TRBV15
ATSRDDRGLGQPQH
>14|few|TRBV5-1
ASSLAPETMNTEAF
>11|-|TRBV20-1
SRGGLETGEQF
>10|many|TRBV28
ASSLSGDEQY
>13|-|TRBV4-3
ASSQEAQGTNIQY
>13|-|TRBV19
ASSISGRSPGELF
>13|-|TRBV10-3
AISVRGSGSYEQY
>12|few|TRBV18
ASSPQGDTAGYT
>12|-|TRBV19
ASGWGQGSYEQY
>12|many|TRBV18
ASSPPTPTYEQY
>17|many|TRBV12-3/TRBV12-4
ASSFAGAVAGGPRETQY
>13|few|TRBV27
ASSYSVGGGNEQF
>10|few|TRBV6-1
ASTLDYNEQF
>14|many|TRBV28
ASGVGIVGFGTEAF